Listed here are 19 T cell receptor beta chains from one sample, sequenced in a study of tumor-infiltrating lymphocytes in oesophageal squamous cell carcinoma (TCRdb year 2016). Receptors were amplified or captured by PCR. This sample was sequenced with an Illumina HiSeq 2000. TCRdb itself trimmed the public reads at Q25 with fastp, ran MiXCR and retained productive beta chains. One record per CDR3 amino acid sequence lists the most common genes and DNA. The sample yields roughly 20,000 distinct CDR3 sequences; around 41% were counted once. The top ten clones comprise approximately 33% of the sample. The sample comprised normal esophageal tissue next to the tumor. The receptors derive from a female donor with esophageal squamous cell carcinoma.

This clonotype occurred many times. V usage is TRBV27 and J usage is TRBJ2-5; D unclear. CDR3 length: 14 residues. The germline V and J ends were trimmed by 6 bases and 1 base, with 12 bases remaining between them. Per the germline V gene, CDR1 is MNHEY and CDR2 is SMNVEV (reference sequence). CDR3 nucleotide sequence: TGTGCCAGCAGCCTGGGCAGACGCCAAGAGACCCAGTACTTC. Its protein is CASSLGRRQETQYF.

The genes are TRBV20-1 and TRBJ1-5; D call uncertain. The CDR3 runs to 16 residues. Deletions cut 4 bases from V and 0 bases from J, with 16 bases between. Germline CDR1 is DFQATT and CDR2 is SNEGSKA (reference sequence). The CDR3 bases are TGCAGTGCTACCTACCCCAAAGGGCCTAGCAATCAGCCCCAGCATTTT. Its protein product is CSATYPKGPSNQPQHF.

The genes are TRBV24-1 and TRBJ2-5; 9 bases are a match to TRBD2. The DNA end is a closer match to TRBJ2-1, so the J assignment may be wrong. The CDR3 is 14 residues long. CDR1 is KGHDR and CDR2 is SFDVKD in the germline V gene. The CDR3 bases are TGTGCCACCAGTGGTACTAGCGGGTCCAATGAGCAGTTCTTC. Residues: CATSGTSGSNEQFF.

Written as DNA, the CDR3 is TGCGCCAGCAGCTTGGCCATCGGGCTCGAGACCCAGTACTTC. It is translated as CASSLAIGLETQYF. V gene TRBV5-1 combines with J gene TRBJ2-5, with D uncertain. Germline CDR1 reads SGHRS; CDR2 reads YFSETQ. The CDR3 runs 14 residues. Trimming removed 0 bases at V and 5 bases at J, with 11 bases between.

This clonotype was picked up many times. Being one base from a much bigger clone, this may be a read error. This chain joins TRBV7-9 and TRBJ2-1, with TRBD2 matching 12 bases. Judging by the DNA end, TRBJ2-7 fits better; the J call may be wrong. CDR1 is SEHNR and CDR2 is FQNEAQ in the germline V gene (reference sequence). This CDR3 spans 17 amino acids. The CDR3, as DNA: TGTGCCAGCAGCAAATGGACTAGCGGGACTACCTACAATGAGCAGTACTTC. Protein sequence: CASSKWTSGTTYNEQYF.

This chain uses TRBV5-1 with TRBJ2-7; the D is unclear. The J call may be wrong; the DNA end is better matched by TRBJ2-1. Looked up from germline, CDR1 is SGHRS and CDR2 is YFSETQ. The CDR3 is 16 amino acids. CDR3 region: CASSLANQISYNEQFF. CDR3 nucleotide sequence: TGCGCCAGCAGCTTGGCAAACCAAATTTCCTACAATGAGCAGTTCTTC.

The genes are TRBV6-1 and TRBJ2-3; 7 nucleotides match TRBD1. The CDR3 is 15 amino acids. CDR1 and CDR2 from the germline V gene are MNHNS and SASEGT. J gave up 0 bases and V 6 bases, and 6 bases lay outside the gene matches. CDR3 loop: CASRIQGSSTDTQYF. In DNA form, the CDR3 reads TGTGCCAGCAGGATACAGGGGTCTAGCACAGATACGCAGTATTTT.

By share of the sample, this clonotype is medium-sized. The gene calls are TRBV28 and TRBJ2-7; 7 bases align to TRBD2. Per the germline V gene, CDR1 is MDHEN and CDR2 is SYDVKM. The J segment lost 3 bases and the V segment lost 4 bases, leaving 12 bases of the junction unmatched. The CDR3 has 16 residues. The CDR3: CASSSATSRPLYEQYF. CDR3 DNA: TGTGCCAGCAGTTCCGCGACTAGCAGACCCCTCTACGAGCAGTACTTC.

This rearrangement joins TRBV6-8 to TRBJ2-5; 7 bases map to TRBD2. The CDR3 spans 13 residues. The V gene's germline CDR1 is MNHGY and CDR2 SAAAGT. V shed 5 bases and J 4 bases; nucleotides not matched to a gene: 4. CDR3 sequence (DNA): TGTGCCAGCAGTAGGGCGGGAGTAGAGACCCAGTACTTC. As protein: CASSRAGVETQYF.

In its sample, this clonotype was seen a few times. At one end the junction does not follow the germline gene, possibly because of a read error. The chain is built from TRBV7-6 and TRBJ2-3; D ambiguous. The CDR3 is 15 residues long. The germline gives CDR1 SGHVS, CDR2 FNYEAQ. The CDR3 reads CASSIAGSSTDTQYF. The DNA of the CDR3 is TGTGCCAGCAGCATAGCAGGTTCTAGCACAGATACGCAGTATTTT.

The chain combines TRBV4-1 with TRBJ2-1; 7 bases fit TRBD1. Germline CDR1 reads MGHRA; CDR2 reads YSYEKL. J lost 3 bases, V lost 1 base, and 3 bases had no gene match. There are 15 residues in the CDR3. The CDR3 sequence is CASSQVGDSYNEQFF. CDR3 in DNA: TGCGCCAGCAGCCAAGTCGGGGACAGCTACAATGAGCAGTTCTTC.

CDR3 residues: CASSLGQDAFMNTEAFF. CDR3 sequence (DNA): TGTGCCAGCAGCTTAGGACAGGACGCCTTTATGAACACTGAAGCTTTCTTT. The chain uses TRBV7-4 and TRBJ1-1, with D perhaps matching TRBD1 (6 bases). Germline values: CDR1 SGHVT, CDR2 SQSDAQ. The CDR3 loop spans 17 amino acids. V was pared by 1 base and J by 0 bases, with 15 bases between. Full variable domain (outside the CDR3, taken from reference TRBV7-4 and TRBJ1-1): GAGVSQSPRYKVAKRGRDVALRCDSISGHVTLYWYRQTLGQGSEVLTYSQSDAQRDKSGRPSGRFSAERPERSVSTLKIQRTEQGDSAVYLCASSLGQDAFMNTEAFFGQGTRLTVV.

About this clonotype: No DNA is shown, since the ends of the CDR3 on it are uncertain; the CDR3 is the one TCRdb lists. The chain employs TRBV7-5 and TRBJ2-5; the D call of TRBD2 is as the table states it, not checked on the DNA. TRBV7-5 is described as a pseudogene. From its first to its last residue, the CDR3 has 19 amino acids. The CDR3: CISVPEAGLAEGSNNEQFF.

The V gene is TRBV7-3, the J gene TRBJ2-1; 7 positions match TRBD2. The CDR3 runs to 17 residues. V shed 1 base, J shed 7 bases, and the junction held 13 bases outside the gene matches. The germline V gene encodes CDR1 SGHTA and CDR2 FQGTGA. The CDR3 region has the DNA TGTGCCAGCAGCTTAATCGGCGGGAGTGTACAGGAAAATGAGCAGTTCTTC. Its protein product is CASSLIGGSVQENEQFF.

On this clonotype: It may be a read error: a sequence one base away is much more abundant. The chain combines TRBV7-3 with TRBJ2-5; 13 bases line up with TRBD2. With V trimmed by 6 bases and J by 11 bases, 9 bases remained unmatched. The CDR3 length is 14 residues. Per germline, CDR1 SGHTA and CDR2 FQGTGA. The chain's CDR3 is CASRLAGGNNEQYF. Written as DNA, the CDR3 is TGTGCCAGCAGACTAGCGGGAGGGAACAATGAGCAGTACTTC.

CDR3 DNA sequence: TGTGCCAGCAGCTTGGATAGCGGGAGTGCTGAGACCCAGTACTTC. Translation: CASSLDSGSAETQYF. This chain uses TRBV7-8 with TRBJ1-1, with 9 bases fitting TRBD2. The J call is in doubt because the DNA end fits TRBJ2-5 better. Germline V gene lookup returns CDR1 SGHVS and CDR2 FQNEAQ. The CDR3 is made up of 15 amino acids.

This chain joins TRBV7-2 and TRBJ2-3; D may be TRBD2 (6 bases). Trimming pared 1 base from V and 4 bases from J, leaving 12 bases between. Germline V gives CDR1 SGHTA, CDR2 FQGNSA. The CDR3 sequence is 15 residues long. The CDR3 is CASSLGRDWSDTQYF. The CDR3 DNA is TGTGCCAGCAGCTTAGGGCGGGATTGGTCAGATACGCAGTATTTT.

The chain combines TRBV28 with TRBJ1-2; 7 bases are shared with TRBD2. The end of the DNA fits TRBJ2-5 better, so the J call may be wrong. Germline V gene data show CDR1 as MDHEN and CDR2 as SYDVKM. This CDR3 contains 15 residues. The DNA for the CDR3 is TGTGCCAGCAGTTACACGACTAGCCGCCAAGAGACCCAGTACTTC. As protein: CASSYTTSRQETQYF.

The chain couples TRBV6-1 to TRBJ2-6; D remains unclear. Between the trimmed V and J ends, which lost 4 bases and 2 bases, there was a span of 6 bases. The CDR3 is 14 residues long. Per germline, CDR1 MNHNS and CDR2 SASEGT. This chain's CDR3 is CASSGAAGANVLTF. As DNA, the CDR3 is TGTGCCAGCAGTGGTGCAGCTGGGGCCAACGTCCTGACTTTC.